These T cell receptor beta chains were read from a single sample in a study of T cells in Graves' hyperthyroidism and ophthalmopathy. MiXCR, run by TCRdb on the multiplex PCR reads, gives a single entry per CDR3 protein. The profile covers 620,000 or so distinct CDR3 sequences, with approximately 15% appearing a single time and 9.5% to 15% taken by the ten largest. The sample taken for sequencing was blood. Receptor source: a woman in her forties or fifties with Graves' ophthalmopathy. Both conserved end residues are part of each CDR3. Fields, in order: CDR3 length, clone size, D gene, V gene, J gene, CDR3 DNA, CDR3 protein. A D gene is named only where the DNA matches it firmly. Clone size is given for some rows only: seen once, a few or many times, or a class if the clone is expanded.

>14|many|-|TRBV7-9|TRBJ2-1
TGTGCCAGCAGCTCAGTACAAGGGATTAGTGAGCAGTTCTTC
CASSSVQGISEQFF
>15|many|TRBD2|TRBV5-6|TRBJ2-5
TGTGCCAGCAGCTTGGCCAGGGAGGGCCTTGAGACCCAGTACTTC
CASSLAREGLETQYF
>17|-|TRBD1|TRBV5-6|TRBJ2-4
TGTGCCAGCAGCTTGGCTCCAGGGGGCTTTGCCAAAAACATTCAGTACTTC
CASSLAPGGFAKNIQYF
>14|many|-|TRBV12-3/TRBV12-4|TRBJ2-7
TGTGCCAGCAGTCCTGACCTGAGCTCCTACGAGCAGTACTTC
CASSPDLSSYEQYF
>14|-|-|TRBV20-1|TRBJ1-2
TGCAGTGCTACCTTACAGGGTCCCGCGGGGGGCTACACCTTC
CSATLQGPAGGYTF
>15|many|-|TRBV20-1|TRBJ2-5
TGCAGTGCCCCCAAGACACGAGGCTACCAAGAGACCCAGTACTTC
CSAPKTRGYQETQYF
>15|-|-|TRBV18|TRBJ1-2
TGTGCCAGCTCACCGCAACAGGGACCTAACTATGGCTACACCTTC
CASSPQQGPNYGYTF
>16|-|TRBD1|TRBV28|TRBJ1-5
TGTGCCAGCAGTTTATTGAGAGTAGGGGGCGCAGAGCCCCAGCATTTT
CASSLLRVGGAEPQHF
>16|many|-|TRBV12-3/TRBV12-4|TRBJ1-1
TGTGCCAGCAGTTTAAAGGGTGGGGGACGACGCACTGAAGCTTTCTTT
CASSLKGGGRRTEAFF
>16|few|-|TRBV7-3|TRBJ1-1
TGTGCCAGCAGCCCCACAGGTGGGGCCATGAACACTGAAGCTTTCTTT
CASSPTGGAMNTEAFF
>15|few|-|TRBV5-1|TRBJ2-1
TGCGCCAGCAGCTTAGGGACTGCCATATCCAATGAGCAGTTCTTC
CASSLGTAISNEQFF
>13|few|-|TRBV20-1|TRBJ1-1
TGCAGTGCTCCCCGACAGAGGGGCACTGAAGCTTTCTTT
CSAPRQRGTEAFF
>16|few|-|TRBV4-1|TRBJ2-7
TGCGCCAGCAGCCAAGGATACGCAGGGAAGAGCGACGAGCAGTACTTC
CASSQGYAGKSDEQYF
>17|many|-|TRBV28|TRBJ2-7
TGTGCCAGCAGTTTACAGGGGGGGTCTAACCCAATTTACGAGCAGTACTTC
CASSLQGGSNPIYEQYF
>20|many|TRBD2|TRBV3-1|TRBJ2-1
TGTGCCAGCAGCCAAGAGTACGGGCCTAGCGGGAGAAGGTCGCACGATGAGCAGTTCTTC
CASSQEYGPSGRRSHDEQFF
>15|many|TRBD2|TRBV20-1|TRBJ2-3
TGCAGTGCTAGGGTACTAGCGGGAGTAACAGATACGCAGTATTTT
CSARVLAGVTDTQYF
>14|-|TRBD2|TRBV20-1|TRBJ2-7
TGCAGTGCTCTCCGGACTAGCGACGCCTACGAGCAGTACTTC
CSALRTSDAYEQYF
>17|many|TRBD2|TRBV7-3|TRBJ2-1
TGTGCCAGCAGCTTGACTAGCGGGGATAGCTCCTACAATGAGCAGTTCTTC
CASSLTSGDSSYNEQFF
>16|-|-|TRBV27|TRBJ2-2
TGTGCCAGCAGCGTAGATCCCGGTCCCGGGGGCGGGGAGCTGTTTTTT
CASSVDPGPGGGELFF
>15|many|TRBD1|TRBV12-3/TRBV12-4|TRBJ1-1
TGTGCCAGCAGCCCACAGGGGGCGTTGAACACTGAAGCTTTCTTT
CASSPQGALNTEAFF
>11|once|-|TRBV6-1|TRBJ1-1
TGTGCCAGCAGTAAAGGGTCGGAAGCTTTCTTT
CASSKGSEAFF
>15|-|TRBD1|TRBV24-1|TRBJ1-2
TGTGCCACCAGTGATACGGGACAGGGGGCGAAAGGCTACACCTTC
CATSDTGQGAKGYTF
>15|-|-|TRBV7-6|TRBJ2-5
TGTGCCAGCAGCTTAGAGCGTAGCAGACAAGAGACCCAGTACTTC
CASSLERSRQETQYF
>12|many|-|TRBV20-1|TRBJ1-1
TGCAGTGCTTGGACGGGGAACACTGAAGCTTTCTTT
CSAWTGNTEAFF
>15|many|TRBD2|TRBV6-1|TRBJ2-5
TGTGCCAGCAGTGCACTAGCGGGAAGTGCAGAGACCCAGTACTTC
CASSALAGSAETQYF
>17|few|-|TRBV7-9|TRBJ1-5
TGTGCCAGCAGCTTAGATTTGGCGGGAGAGTTCTATCAGCCCCAGCATTTT
CASSLDLAGEFYQPQHF
>20|many|-|TRBV28|TRBJ2-1
TGTGCCAGCAGTTTTAGCCCTCGTGGCTCGAACCGAGGTTACTACAATGAGCAGTTCTTC
CASSFSPRGSNRGYYNEQFF
>14|many|-|TRBV2|TRBJ2-3
TGTGCCAGCAGGCCAGGGCTGTCAACAGATACGCAGTATTTT
CASRPGLSTDTQYF
>16|few|-|TRBV6-5|TRBJ1-1
TGTGCCAGCAGTTACTCCCGGACGGAAAAGAACACTGAAGCTTTCTTT
CASSYSRTEKNTEAFF
>14|many|-|TRBV18|TRBJ2-1
TGTGCCAGCTCACCCGAAGTGACCTACAATGAGCAGTTCTTC
CASSPEVTYNEQFF
>14|many|TRBD1|TRBV27|TRBJ2-7
TGTGCCAGCAGTGGGACAGCCAACTCCTACGAGCAGTACTTC
CASSGTANSYEQYF
>21|few|TRBD2|TRBV18|TRBJ2-1
TGTGCCAGCTCACCACCGGTTGCGTCTAGCGGGAGAGTAATGTCCTACAATGAGCAGTTCTTC
CASSPPVASSGRVMSYNEQFF
>12|-|TRBD2|TRBV2|TRBJ2-5
TGTGCTGTAAGGGACTACGTGGAGACCCAGTACTTC
CAVRDYVETQYF
>14|many|TRBD2|TRBV20-1|TRBJ2-1
TGCAGTGCTAGAAGGACTAGCTCCTACAATGAGCAGTTCTTC
CSARRTSSYNEQFF
>13|-|-|TRBV29-1|TRBJ1-1
TGCAGCGTTGTCAGGTTTTTGAACACTGAAGCTTTCTTT
CSVVRFLNTEAFF
>15|few|-|TRBV27|TRBJ2-7
TGTGCCAGCCGTTTAGGGCCGGAGGTTCTCTACGAGCAGTACTTC
CASRLGPEVLYEQYF
>14|-|-|TRBV27|TRBJ2-2
TGTGCCAGCGTTGGGGCAGCGCGAGGGGGGGAGCTGTTTTTT
CASVGAARGGELFF
>14|many|-|TRBV3-1|TRBJ1-2
TGTGCCAGCAGCCCGACAGTAGCTAACTATGGCTACACCTTC
CASSPTVANYGYTF
>15|many|-|TRBV28|TRBJ2-5
TGTGCCAGCAGTTTAGTATCGGGGGCCGGATTGGCCCAGTACTTC
CASSLVSGAGLAQYF